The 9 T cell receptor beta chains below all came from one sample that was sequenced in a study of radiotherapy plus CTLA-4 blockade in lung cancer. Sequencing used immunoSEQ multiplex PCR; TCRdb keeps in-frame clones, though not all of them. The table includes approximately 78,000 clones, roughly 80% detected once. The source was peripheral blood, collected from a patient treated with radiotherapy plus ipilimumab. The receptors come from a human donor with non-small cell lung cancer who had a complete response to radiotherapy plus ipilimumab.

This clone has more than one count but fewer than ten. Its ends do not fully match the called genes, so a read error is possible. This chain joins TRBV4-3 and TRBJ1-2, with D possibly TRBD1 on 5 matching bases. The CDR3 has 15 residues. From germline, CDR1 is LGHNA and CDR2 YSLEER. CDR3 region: CASSQDGGAKYGYTF. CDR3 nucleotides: TGCGCCAGCAGCCAAGATGGGGGAGCTAAGTATGGCTACACCTTC.

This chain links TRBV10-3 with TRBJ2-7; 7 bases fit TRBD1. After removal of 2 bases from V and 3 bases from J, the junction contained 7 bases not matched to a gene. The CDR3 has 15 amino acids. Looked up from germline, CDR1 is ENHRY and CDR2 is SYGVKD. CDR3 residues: CAISERQGPSYEQYF. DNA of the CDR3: TGTGCCATCAGTGAGAGACAGGGCCCTAGCTACGAGCAGTACTTC.

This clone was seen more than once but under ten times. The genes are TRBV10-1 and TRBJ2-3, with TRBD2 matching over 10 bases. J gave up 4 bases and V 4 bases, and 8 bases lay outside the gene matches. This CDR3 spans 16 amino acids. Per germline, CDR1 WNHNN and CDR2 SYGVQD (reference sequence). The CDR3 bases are TGCGCCAGCAGTGGACAGCGGGGGGGCCTCGCAGATACGCAGTATTTT. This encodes CASSGQRGGLADTQYF.

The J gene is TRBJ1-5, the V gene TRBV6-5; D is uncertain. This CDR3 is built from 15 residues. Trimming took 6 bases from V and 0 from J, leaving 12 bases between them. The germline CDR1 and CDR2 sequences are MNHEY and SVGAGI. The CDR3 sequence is CASSLRVDSNQPQHF. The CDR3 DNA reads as TGTGCCAGCAGCCTCCGGGTGGATAGCAATCAGCCCCAGCATTTT.

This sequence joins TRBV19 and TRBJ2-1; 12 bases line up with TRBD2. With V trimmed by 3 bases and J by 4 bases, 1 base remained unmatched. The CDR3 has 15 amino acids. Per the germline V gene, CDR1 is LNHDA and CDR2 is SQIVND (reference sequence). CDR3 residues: CASSIGLAGYNEQFF. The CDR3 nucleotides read TGTGCCAGTAGTATTGGACTAGCGGGGTACAATGAGCAGTTCTTC.

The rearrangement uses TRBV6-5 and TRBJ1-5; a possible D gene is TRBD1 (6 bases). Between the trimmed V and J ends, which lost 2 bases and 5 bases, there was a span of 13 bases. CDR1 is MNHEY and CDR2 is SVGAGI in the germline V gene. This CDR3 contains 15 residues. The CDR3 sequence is CASSYTTGPDQPQHF. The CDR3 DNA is TGTGCCAGCAGTTACACGACAGGCCCAGATCAGCCCCAGCATTTT.

CDR3 coding DNA: TGTGCCAGCAGTGACAGGGACACCGGGGAGCTGTTTTTT. Amino acid sequence: CASSDRDTGELFF. V gene TRBV2 combines with J gene TRBJ2-2; a weak D match, TRBD1 (5 bases). Germline V gene data show CDR1 as SNHLY and CDR2 as FYNNEI. Trimming shortened V by 3 bases and J by 3 bases, and 5 bases separated the two germline ends. This CDR3 spans 13 amino acids.

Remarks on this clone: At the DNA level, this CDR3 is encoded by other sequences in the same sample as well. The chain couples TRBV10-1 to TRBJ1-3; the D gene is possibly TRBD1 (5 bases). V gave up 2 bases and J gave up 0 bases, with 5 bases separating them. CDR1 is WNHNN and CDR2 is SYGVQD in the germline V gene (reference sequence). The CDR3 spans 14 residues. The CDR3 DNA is TGCGCCAGCAGTGAGGACAGCTCTGGAAACACCATATATTTT. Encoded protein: CASSEDSSGNTIYF.

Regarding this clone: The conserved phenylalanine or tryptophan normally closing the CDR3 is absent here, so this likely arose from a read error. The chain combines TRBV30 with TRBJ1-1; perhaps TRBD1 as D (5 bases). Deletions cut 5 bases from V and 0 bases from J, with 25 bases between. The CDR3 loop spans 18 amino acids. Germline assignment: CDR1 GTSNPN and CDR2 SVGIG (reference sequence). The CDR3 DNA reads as TGTGCCTGGCCGTACCGGGGCCCCCTCCCCCGTTTGAACACTGAAGCTTTCCTT. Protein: CAWPYRGPLPRLNTEAFL.